The clone carrying this TCR beta chain came up once. Its antigen is unknown. Trimming stripped 1 base from V and 7 bases from J, with 10 bases between. Germline V gene data show CDR1 as DFQATT and CDR2 as SNEGSKA (reference sequence). The CDR3 extends over 12 amino acids. The data are from a study of CD8 T cells in Susac syndrome. Study outcomes and limitations: The CD4+ T cell repertoires, which came from Susac syndrome patients, showed no sign of clonal expansion.

CD8+ and CD4+ T cells taken from blood had their TCR beta sequenced. With random hexamers, about 0.5 to 1 ug RNA was reverse transcribed. Amplification of TCR beta CDR3 used immunoSEQ multiplex PCR across 54 Vbeta and 13 Jbeta. TCRdb fed the immunoSEQ multiplex PCR reads into MiXCR, producing one record per CDR3 protein. Of under 250,000 distinct CDR3 sequences listed, about 94% are singletons. The chain recombines TRBV20-1 with TRBJ1-2; maybe TRBD1 (5 bases). The TCR comes from a human donor with Susac syndrome. Sequenced material: CD4+ T cells from PBMCs. For the CDR3, the DNA is TGCAGTGCTAGAGGTCAGGGTGGTGGCTACACCTTC. Its protein is CSARGQGGGYTF.